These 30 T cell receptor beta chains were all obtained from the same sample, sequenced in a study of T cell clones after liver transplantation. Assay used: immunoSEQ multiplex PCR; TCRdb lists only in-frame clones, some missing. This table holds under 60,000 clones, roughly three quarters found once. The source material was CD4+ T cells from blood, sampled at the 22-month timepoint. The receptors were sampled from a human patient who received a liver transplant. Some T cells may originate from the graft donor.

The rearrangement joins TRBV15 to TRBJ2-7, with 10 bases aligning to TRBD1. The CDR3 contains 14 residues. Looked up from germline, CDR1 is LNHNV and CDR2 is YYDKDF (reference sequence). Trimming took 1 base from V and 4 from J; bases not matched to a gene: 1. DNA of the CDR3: TGTGCCACCAGCAGAGGGGACAGGGGTTACGAGCAGTACTTC. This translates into CATSRGDRGYEQYF. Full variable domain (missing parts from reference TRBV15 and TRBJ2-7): DAMVIQNPRYQVTQFGKPVTLSCSQTLNHNVMYWYQQKSSQAPKLLFHYYDKDFNNEADTPDNFQSRRPNTSFCFLDIRSPGLGDTAMYLCATSRGDRGYEQYFGPGTRLTVT.

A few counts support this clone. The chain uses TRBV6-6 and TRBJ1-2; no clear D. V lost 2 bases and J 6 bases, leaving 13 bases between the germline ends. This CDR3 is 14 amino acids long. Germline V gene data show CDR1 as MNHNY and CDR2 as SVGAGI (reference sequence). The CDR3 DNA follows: TGTGCCAGCAGTTACCGGGAGGTCAGAGATGGCTACACCTTC. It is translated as CASSYREVRDGYTF.

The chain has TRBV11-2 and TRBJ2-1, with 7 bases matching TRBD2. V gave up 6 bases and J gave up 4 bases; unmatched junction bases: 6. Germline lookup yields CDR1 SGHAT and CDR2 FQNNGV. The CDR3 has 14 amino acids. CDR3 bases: TGTGCCAGCAGACCCGCGGGGGAGTACAATGAGCAGTTCTTC. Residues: CASRPAGEYNEQFF.

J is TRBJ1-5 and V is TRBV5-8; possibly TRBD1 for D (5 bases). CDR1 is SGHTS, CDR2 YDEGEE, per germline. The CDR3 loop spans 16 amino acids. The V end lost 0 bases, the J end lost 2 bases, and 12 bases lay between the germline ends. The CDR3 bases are TGTGCCAGCAGCTTGGGCGGGGGGAGAGGCAATCAGCCCCAGCATTTT. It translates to CASSLGGGRGNQPQHF.

CDR3 region: CARQGDGETQYF. CDR3 sequence (DNA): TGTGCCCGACAGGGGGATGGGGAGACCCAGTACTTC. The chain combines TRBV30 with TRBJ2-5; TRBD1 matches at 9 bases. V shed 8 bases, J shed 5 bases, and the junction held 6 bases outside the gene matches. The germline V gene encodes CDR1 GTSNPN and CDR2 SVGIG (reference sequence). The CDR3 runs 12 residues.

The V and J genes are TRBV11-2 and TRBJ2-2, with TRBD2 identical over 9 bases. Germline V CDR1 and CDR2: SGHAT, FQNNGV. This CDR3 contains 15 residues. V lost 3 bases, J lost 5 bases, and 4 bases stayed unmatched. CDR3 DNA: TGTGCCAGCAGCTTTGGTCTAGCGGGGACCGGGGAGCTGTTTTTT. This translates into CASSFGLAGTGELFF.

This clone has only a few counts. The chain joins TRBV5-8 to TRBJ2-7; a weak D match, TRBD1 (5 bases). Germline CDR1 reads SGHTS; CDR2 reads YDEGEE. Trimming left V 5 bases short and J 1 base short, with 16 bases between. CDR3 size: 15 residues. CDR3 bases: TGTGCCAGCAGATACCTAAGGGGCAGATCCTACGAGCAGTACTTC. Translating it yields CASRYLRGRSYEQYF.

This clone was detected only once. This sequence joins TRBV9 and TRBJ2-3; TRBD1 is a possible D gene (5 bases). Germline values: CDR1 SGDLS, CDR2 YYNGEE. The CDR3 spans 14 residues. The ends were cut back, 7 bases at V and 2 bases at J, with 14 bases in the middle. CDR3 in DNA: TGTGCCAGCTCCTTAGACAGCTACACAGATACGCAGTATTTT. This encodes CASSLDSYTDTQYF.

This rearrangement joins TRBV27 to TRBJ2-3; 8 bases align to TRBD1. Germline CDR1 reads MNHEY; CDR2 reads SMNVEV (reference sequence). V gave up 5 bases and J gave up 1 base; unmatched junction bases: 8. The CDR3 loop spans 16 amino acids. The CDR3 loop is CASSAPTGAGTDTQYF. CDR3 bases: TGTGCCAGCAGTGCCCCGACAGGGGCGGGCACAGATACGCAGTATTTT.

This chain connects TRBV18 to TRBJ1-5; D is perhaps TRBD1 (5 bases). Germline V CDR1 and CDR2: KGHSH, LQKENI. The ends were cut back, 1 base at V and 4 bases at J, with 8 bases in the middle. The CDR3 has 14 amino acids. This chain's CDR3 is CASSPQGWNQPQHF. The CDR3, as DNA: TGTGCCAGCTCACCACAGGGGTGGAATCAGCCCCAGCATTTT.

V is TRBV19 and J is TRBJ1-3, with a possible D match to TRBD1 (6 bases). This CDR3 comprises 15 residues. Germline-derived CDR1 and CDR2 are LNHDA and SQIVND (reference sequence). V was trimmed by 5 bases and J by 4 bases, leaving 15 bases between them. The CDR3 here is CASSQGRRSGNTIYF. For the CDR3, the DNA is TGTGCCAGTAGTCAGGGGAGGCGGTCCGGAAACACCATATATTTT.

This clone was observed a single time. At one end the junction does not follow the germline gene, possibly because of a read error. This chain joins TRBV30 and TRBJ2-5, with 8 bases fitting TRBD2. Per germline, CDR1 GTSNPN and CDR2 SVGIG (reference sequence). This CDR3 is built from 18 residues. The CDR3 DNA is TGTGCCTGGAGTGTGTTGACGGGGGGGGACTTCTCCCAAAAGACCCAGTACTTC. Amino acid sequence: CAWSVLTGGDFSQKTQYF.

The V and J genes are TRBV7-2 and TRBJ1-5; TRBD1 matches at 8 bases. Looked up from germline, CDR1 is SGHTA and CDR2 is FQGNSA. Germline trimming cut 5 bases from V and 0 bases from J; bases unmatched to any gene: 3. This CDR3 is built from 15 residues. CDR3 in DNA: TGTGCCAGCAGCCCAGGGGGCAGTAGCAATCAGCCCCAGCATTTT. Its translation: CASSPGGSSNQPQHF.

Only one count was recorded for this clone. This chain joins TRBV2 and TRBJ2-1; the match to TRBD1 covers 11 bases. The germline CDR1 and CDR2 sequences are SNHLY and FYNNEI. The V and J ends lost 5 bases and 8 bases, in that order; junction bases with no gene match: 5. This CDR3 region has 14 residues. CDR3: CASSPDRGLDEQFF. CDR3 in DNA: TGTGCCAGCAGTCCGGACAGGGGGCTGGATGAGCAGTTCTTC.

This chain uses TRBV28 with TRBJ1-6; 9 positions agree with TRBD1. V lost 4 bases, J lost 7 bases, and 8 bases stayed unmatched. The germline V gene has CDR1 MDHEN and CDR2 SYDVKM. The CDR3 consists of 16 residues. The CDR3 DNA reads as TGTGCCAGCAGTTCTAGAACAGGGGGCAGAAATTCACCCCTCCACTTT. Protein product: CASSSRTGGRNSPLHF.

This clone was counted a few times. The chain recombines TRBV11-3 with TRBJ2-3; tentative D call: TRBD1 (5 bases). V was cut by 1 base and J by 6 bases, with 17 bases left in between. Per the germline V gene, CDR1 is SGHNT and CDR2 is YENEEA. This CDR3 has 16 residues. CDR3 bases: TGTGCCAGCAGCTTAGGTCAGGGAAGAGAGTCTGATACGCAGTATTTT. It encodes CASSLGQGRESDTQYF.

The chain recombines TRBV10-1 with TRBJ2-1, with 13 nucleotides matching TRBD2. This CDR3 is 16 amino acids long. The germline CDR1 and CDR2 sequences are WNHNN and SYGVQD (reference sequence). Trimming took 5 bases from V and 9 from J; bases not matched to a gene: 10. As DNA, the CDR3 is TGCGCCAGCAGTACTAGCGGGGGGGCGATCCGTGGTGAGCAGTTCTTC. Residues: CASSTSGGAIRGEQFF.

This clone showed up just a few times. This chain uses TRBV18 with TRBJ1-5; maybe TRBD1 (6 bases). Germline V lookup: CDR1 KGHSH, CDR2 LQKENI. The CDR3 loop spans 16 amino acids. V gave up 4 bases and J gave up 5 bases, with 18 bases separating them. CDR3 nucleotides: TGTGCCAGCTCACTTAATAGGGGGGGCGAGGATCAGCCCCAGCATTTT. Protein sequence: CASSLNRGGEDQPQHF.

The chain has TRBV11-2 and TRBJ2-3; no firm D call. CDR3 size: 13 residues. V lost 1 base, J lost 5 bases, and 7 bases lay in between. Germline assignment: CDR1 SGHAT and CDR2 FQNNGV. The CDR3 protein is CASSLGFEDTQYF. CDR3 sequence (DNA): TGTGCCAGCAGCTTAGGGTTTGAAGATACGCAGTATTTT.

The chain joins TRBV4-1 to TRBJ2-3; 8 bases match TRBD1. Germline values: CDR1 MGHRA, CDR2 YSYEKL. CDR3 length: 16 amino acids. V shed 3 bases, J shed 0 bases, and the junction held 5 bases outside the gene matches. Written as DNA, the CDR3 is TGCGCCAGCAGCCAGTACAGGGGGTCTAGCACAGATACGCAGTATTTT. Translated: CASSQYRGSSTDTQYF.

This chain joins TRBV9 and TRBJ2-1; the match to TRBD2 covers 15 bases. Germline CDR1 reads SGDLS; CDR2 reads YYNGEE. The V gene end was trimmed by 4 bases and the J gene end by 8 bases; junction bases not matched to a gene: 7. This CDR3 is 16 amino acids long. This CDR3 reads CASSSRTSGGAHEQFF. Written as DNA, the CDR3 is TGTGCCAGCAGCTCCCGGACTAGCGGGGGGGCCCATGAGCAGTTCTTC. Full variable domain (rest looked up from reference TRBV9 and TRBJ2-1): DSGVTQTPKHLITATGQRVTLRCSPRSGDLSVYWYQQSLDQGLQFLIQYYNGEERAKGNILERFSAQQFPDLHSELNLSSLELGDSALYFCASSSRTSGGAHEQFFGPGTRLTVL.

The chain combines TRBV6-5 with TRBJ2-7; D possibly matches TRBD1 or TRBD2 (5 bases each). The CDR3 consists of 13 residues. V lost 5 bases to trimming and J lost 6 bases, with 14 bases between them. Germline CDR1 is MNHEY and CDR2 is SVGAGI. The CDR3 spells CASSTEDGTEQYF. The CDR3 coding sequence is TGTGCCAGCAGTACCGAGGACGGGACCGAGCAGTACTTC.

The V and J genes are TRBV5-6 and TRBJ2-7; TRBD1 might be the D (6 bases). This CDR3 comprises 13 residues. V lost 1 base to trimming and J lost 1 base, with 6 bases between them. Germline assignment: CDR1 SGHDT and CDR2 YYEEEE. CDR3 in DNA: TGTGCCAGCAGCTTGACAGGGTCCTACGAGCAGTACTTC. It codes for CASSLTGSYEQYF.

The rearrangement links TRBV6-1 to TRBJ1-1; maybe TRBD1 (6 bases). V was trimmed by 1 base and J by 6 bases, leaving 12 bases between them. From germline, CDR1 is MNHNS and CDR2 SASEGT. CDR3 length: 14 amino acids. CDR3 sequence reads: CASSEGGAIPEAFF. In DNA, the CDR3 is TGTGCCAGCAGTGAAGGGGGGGCAATCCCTGAAGCTTTCTTT.

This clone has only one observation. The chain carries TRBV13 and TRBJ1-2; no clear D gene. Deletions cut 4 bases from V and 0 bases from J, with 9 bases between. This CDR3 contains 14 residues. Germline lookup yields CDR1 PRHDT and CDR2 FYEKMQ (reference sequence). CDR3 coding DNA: TGTGCCAGCAGCTCTCATGGCACTAACTATGGCTACACCTTC. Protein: CASSSHGTNYGYTF.

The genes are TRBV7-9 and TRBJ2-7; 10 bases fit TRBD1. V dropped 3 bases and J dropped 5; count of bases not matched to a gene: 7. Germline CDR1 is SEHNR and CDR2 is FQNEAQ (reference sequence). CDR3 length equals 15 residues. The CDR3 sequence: CASSFRQGATNEQYF. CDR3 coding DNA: TGTGCCAGCAGCTTTCGACAGGGGGCGACGAACGAGCAGTACTTC. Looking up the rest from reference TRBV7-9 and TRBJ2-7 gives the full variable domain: DTGVSQNPRHKITKRGQNVTFRCDPISEHNRLYWYRQTLGQGPEFLTYFQNEAQLEKSRLLSDRFSAERPKGSFSTLEIQRTEQGDSAMYLCASSFRQGATNEQYFGPGTRLTVT.

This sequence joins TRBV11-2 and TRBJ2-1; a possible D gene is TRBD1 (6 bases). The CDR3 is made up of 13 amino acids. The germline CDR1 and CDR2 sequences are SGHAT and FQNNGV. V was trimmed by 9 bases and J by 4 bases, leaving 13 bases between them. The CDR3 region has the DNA TGTGCCAGTGACAGGAGTTCATACAATGAGCAGTTCTTC. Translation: CASDRSSYNEQFF.

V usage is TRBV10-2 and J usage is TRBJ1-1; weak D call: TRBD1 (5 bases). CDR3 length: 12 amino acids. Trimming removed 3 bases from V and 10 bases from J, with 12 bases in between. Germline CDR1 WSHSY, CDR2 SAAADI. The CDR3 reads CASSEDRGRAFF. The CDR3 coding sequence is TGCGCCAGCAGTGAAGACCGGGGGAGAGCTTTCTTT.

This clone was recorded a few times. This CDR3 reads CASSAPGANYGYTF. The CDR3 nucleotides are TGTGCCAGTAGTGCACCCGGAGCTAACTATGGCTACACCTTC. The V call is TRBV19, the J call TRBJ1-2, with D unresolved. Germline V gene lookup returns CDR1 LNHDA and CDR2 SQIVND (reference sequence). Trimming shortened V by 5 bases and J by 0 bases, and 10 bases separated the two germline ends. This CDR3 region has 14 residues.

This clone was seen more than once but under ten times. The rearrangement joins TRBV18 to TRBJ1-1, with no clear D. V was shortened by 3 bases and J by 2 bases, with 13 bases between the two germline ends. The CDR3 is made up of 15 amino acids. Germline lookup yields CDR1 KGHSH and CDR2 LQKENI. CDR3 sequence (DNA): TGTGCCAGCTCACCGAATGGGGATTTAAACACTGAAGCTTTCTTT. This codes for CASSPNGDLNTEAFF.